Below are 27 T cell receptor beta chains sequenced from a single sample in a study of siplizumab effects on memory and regulatory T cells. Here immunoSEQ multiplex PCR was the method, and the copy in TCRdb shows in-frame clones only, minus some. The sample records about 110,000 clones, roughly 92% being singletons. The sample consisted of CD4+ T cells sorted from blood. Receptors originate from a human donor in good health.

The chain couples TRBV14 to TRBJ2-7; 11 bases are shared with TRBD1. CDR3 length: 14 amino acids. Germline V gives CDR1 SGHDN, CDR2 FVKESK. V gave up 5 bases and J gave up 5 bases; unmatched junction bases: 5. CDR3 region: CASSLDRGLDEQYF. CDR3 nucleotide sequence: TGTGCCAGCAGCTTGGACAGGGGGCTCGACGAGCAGTACTTC.

The J gene is TRBJ2-6, the V gene TRBV5-6, with TRBD1 as a possible D gene (5 bases). Germline values: CDR1 SGHDT, CDR2 YYEEEE. CDR3 length equals 17 residues. Trimming removed 2 bases from V and 0 bases from J, with 12 bases in between. CDR3 sequence: CASSFSRAPSGANVLTF. The CDR3 DNA reads as TGTGCCAGCAGCTTTAGCAGGGCTCCCTCTGGGGCCAACGTCCTGACTTTC.

The chain joins TRBV4-1 to TRBJ1-5, with 9 bases that match TRBD1. V lost 1 base, J lost 5 bases, and 6 bases stayed unmatched. This CDR3 has 16 residues. Looked up from germline, CDR1 is MGHRA and CDR2 is YSYEKL. CDR3 nucleotide sequence: TGCGCCAGCAGCCAAGGGGACAGGGTATCTTATCAGCCCCAGCATTTT. This codes for CASSQGDRVSYQPQHF.

Comments on this clone: The same CDR3 arises from other DNA sequences in this sample as well. J is TRBJ2-7 and V is TRBV18, with TRBD2 as a possible D gene (6 bases). V lost 1 base and J 2 bases, leaving 9 bases between the germline ends. The CDR3 spans 14 residues. Germline-derived CDR1 and CDR2 are KGHSH and LQKENI. The CDR3 loop reads CASSPRRDAYEQYF. CDR3 coding DNA: TGTGCCAGCTCACCACGGAGGGATGCCTACGAGCAGTACTTC.

The chain uses TRBV6-6 and TRBJ1-2; TRBD1 matches at 8 bases. Per the germline V gene, CDR1 is MNHNY and CDR2 is SVGAGI (reference sequence). The CDR3 loop spans 14 amino acids. Trimming took 5 bases from V and 2 from J; bases not matched to a gene: 4. As DNA, the CDR3 is TGTGCCAGCAGTGACCGGACAGGGAACTATGGCTACACCTTC. Protein sequence: CASSDRTGNYGYTF.

Comment on this clone: One end of the junction fails to match germline, which may point to a read error. CDR3 residues: CASSLAMTGALGNEQFF. The CDR3 nucleotides read TGTGCTAGCAGCTTAGCAATGACGGGTGCCCTGGGGAATGAGCAGTTCTTC. The chain uses TRBV7-7 and TRBJ2-1; D remains unclear. The CDR3 has 17 residues. Germline V gene sequence: CDR1 SSHAT, CDR2 FNYEAQ (reference sequence).

The V call is TRBV5-6, the J call TRBJ2-3, with 11 bases that match TRBD1. J gave up 1 base and V 2 bases, and 3 bases lay outside the gene matches. The CDR3 has 16 residues. Per the germline V gene, CDR1 is SGHDT and CDR2 is YYEEEE. CDR3 loop: CASSLRTGGGTDTQYF. In DNA, the CDR3 is TGTGCCAGCAGCTTAAGGACAGGGGGCGGCACAGATACGCAGTATTTT.

This clone was recorded once. The V call is TRBV7-9, the J call TRBJ2-1, with D possibly being TRBD2 (6 bases). Germline V gives CDR1 SEHNR, CDR2 FQNEAQ (reference sequence). V was pared by 1 base and J by 0 bases, with 7 bases between. This CDR3 region has 15 residues. The CDR3 sequence is CASSLVGSSYNEQFF. In nucleotides, the CDR3 is TGTGCCAGCAGCTTAGTCGGGAGCTCCTACAATGAGCAGTTCTTC.

This clone has a single count. V is TRBV6-6 and J is TRBJ2-1, with 9 bases fitting TRBD2. Germline CDR1 MNHNY, CDR2 SVGAGI (reference sequence). This CDR3 comprises 14 residues. V shed 8 bases, J shed 10 bases, and the junction held 12 bases outside the gene matches. CDR3 coding DNA: TGTGCCAGCTGCCTAGCGGGATCCGGACGGGAGCAGTTCTTC. Protein: CASCLAGSGREQFF.

The chain uses TRBV7-9 and TRBJ2-1, with D perhaps given as TRBD1 or TRBD2 (5 bases each). Germline V gene lookup returns CDR1 SEHNR and CDR2 FQNEAQ (reference sequence). The CDR3 loop spans 14 amino acids. Trimming shortened V by 6 bases and J by 7 bases, and 16 bases separated the two germline ends. The CDR3 sequence: CASSGTAYLNEQFF. DNA of the CDR3: TGTGCCAGCAGTGGGACGGCTTACCTAAATGAGCAGTTCTTC. The variable domain in full, completed from reference TRBV7-9 and TRBJ2-1, reads DTGVSQNPRHKITKRGQNVTFRCDPISEHNRLYWYRQTLGQGPEFLTYFQNEAQLEKSRLLSDRFSAERPKGSFSTLEIQRTEQGDSAMYLCASSGTAYLNEQFFGPGTRLTVL.

V usage is TRBV4-1 and J usage is TRBJ2-6, with D possibly being TRBD1 (6 bases). V was pared by 1 base and J by 0 bases, with 10 bases between. The CDR3 spans 17 residues. Germline lookup yields CDR1 MGHRA and CDR2 YSYEKL. This chain's CDR3 is CASSQVRTASGANVLTF. Here the CDR3 DNA reads TGCGCCAGCAGCCAAGTTAGGACAGCCTCTGGGGCCAACGTCCTGACTTTC.

CDR3 region: CASSERWGPYSGANVLTF. In nucleotides, the CDR3 is TGTGCCAGCAGTGAAAGATGGGGGCCATACTCTGGGGCCAACGTCCTGACTTTC. The chain uses TRBV25-1 and TRBJ2-6; possible D gene TRBD1, 6 bases. The V gene's germline CDR1 is MGHDK and CDR2 SYGVNS. V lost 2 bases and J 0 bases, leaving 14 bases between the germline ends. This CDR3 has 18 amino acids.

This sequence joins TRBV5-1 and TRBJ2-1, with 9 bases identical to TRBD1. This CDR3 comprises 16 residues. With 2 bases clipped from V and 2 bases from J, the junction kept 5 bases outside the gene matches. The germline CDR1 and CDR2 sequences are SGHRS and YFSETQ. The CDR3 DNA sequence: TGCGCCAGCAGCTTTAATACAGGGGGCGCCTACAATGAGCAGTTCTTC. Translated: CASSFNTGGAYNEQFF.

This chain links TRBV6-5 with TRBJ1-1; no reliable D call. The CDR3 covers 14 residues. Trimming shortened V by 0 bases and J by 11 bases, and 16 bases separated the two germline ends. The germline V gene encodes CDR1 MNHEY and CDR2 SVGAGI. The CDR3 reads CASSYSKGGPYAFF. The CDR3 bases are TGTGCCAGCAGTTACTCGAAAGGCGGGCCGTACGCTTTCTTT.

This clone appeared once. V and J are TRBV19 and TRBJ2-1, with 7 bases that match TRBD2. CDR3 length: 15 residues. V lost 9 bases, J lost 4 bases, and 12 bases stayed unmatched. Germline V gives CDR1 LNHDA, CDR2 SQIVND (reference sequence). The CDR3 nucleotides are TGTGCCAGCGCTAGCGGAACTAACTCGTACAATGAGCAGTTCTTC. Residues: CASASGTNSYNEQFF.

The V gene is TRBV7-2, the J gene TRBJ2-7; 15 nucleotides align to TRBD2. The CDR3 has 17 residues. With V trimmed by 3 bases and J by 3 bases, 6 bases remained unmatched. The germline V gene encodes CDR1 SGHTA and CDR2 FQGNSA. As DNA, the CDR3 is TGTGCCAGCAGCTTCGATGGACTAGCGGGGGGGAACTACGAGCAGTACTTC. It encodes CASSFDGLAGGNYEQYF.

V gene TRBV11-3 combines with J gene TRBJ2-2; TRBD1 matches 10 bases. Germline CDR1 SGHNT, CDR2 YENEEA. V lost 5 bases and J lost 3; bases outside the gene matches: 9. The CDR3 sequence is 17 residues long. The CDR3 here is CASSLGWGQGYTGELFF. In nucleotides, the CDR3 is TGTGCCAGCAGCCTGGGCTGGGGACAGGGGTACACCGGGGAGCTGTTTTTT.

The CDR3 is CASTDRGDTEAFF. In DNA form, the CDR3 reads TGTGCCAGCACCGACAGGGGGGACACTGAAGCTTTCTTT. The chain uses TRBV2 and TRBJ1-1; 9 bases match TRBD1. V lost 7 bases, J lost 3 bases, and 3 bases stayed unmatched. The length of the CDR3 is 13 residues. Per the germline V gene, CDR1 is SNHLY and CDR2 is FYNNEI.

V gene TRBV7-2 combines with J gene TRBJ2-2; the D is unclear. Trimming cost V 5 bases and J 6 bases, with 22 bases left between them. The CDR3 loop spans 17 amino acids. Germline V gene data show CDR1 as SGHTA and CDR2 as FQGNSA. CDR3: CASSLPSRLVSAGELFF. DNA of the CDR3: TGTGCCAGCAGCCTTCCGTCGAGACTGGTCTCCGCCGGGGAGCTGTTTTTT.

The rearrangement joins TRBV4-2 to TRBJ1-1; a possible D gene is TRBD1 (5 bases). The V end lost 0 bases, the J end lost 4 bases, and 12 bases lay between the germline ends. Germline V CDR1 and CDR2: LGHNA, YNFKEQ. The CDR3 has 15 amino acids. This chain's CDR3 is CASSQEGGGSTEAFF. CDR3 DNA: TGTGCCAGCAGCCAAGAAGGCGGGGGGAGCACTGAAGCTTTCTTT.

This chain connects TRBV6-5 to TRBJ2-5; no definite D call. The tail of the sequence fits TRBJ2-7 better, so the J call may be wrong. Germline CDR1 reads MNHEY; CDR2 reads SVGAGI. This CDR3 has 15 amino acids. CDR3 region: CASSYSNLGSYEQYF. CDR3 bases: TGTGCCAGCAGTTACTCGAATCTGGGGTCCTACGAGCAGTACTTC.

This rearrangement joins TRBV2 to TRBJ1-1; D might be TRBD1 (5 bases). V was trimmed by 5 bases and J by 3 bases, leaving 13 bases between them. The V gene's germline CDR1 is SNHLY and CDR2 FYNNEI. The length of the CDR3 is 14 residues. CDR3 sequence reads: CASSSRGWDTEAFF. Here the CDR3 DNA reads TGTGCCAGCAGTTCACGGGGGTGGGACACTGAAGCTTTCTTT.

This clone was seen more than once but under ten times. In the same sample, other DNA sequences code for this CDR3. The chain uses TRBV18 and TRBJ1-3; 10 bases fit TRBD1. The CDR3 is 16 amino acids. The V gene's germline CDR1 is KGHSH and CDR2 LQKENI. Unmatched junction bases numbered 5, after V lost 2 bases and J lost 4 bases. The CDR3 bases are TGTGCCAGCTCACCAACCGGGACAGGGGTCGGAAACACCATATATTTT. Protein product: CASSPTGTGVGNTIYF.

The rearrangement joins TRBV27 to TRBJ2-7; 12 bases agree with TRBD1. CDR3 size: 16 residues. Germline V gives CDR1 MNHEY, CDR2 SMNVEV (reference sequence). The trim removed 3 bases at V and 6 bases at J, leaving 9 bases unmatched. This CDR3 is CASSFSTGQGAGEQYF. Here the CDR3 DNA reads TGTGCCAGCAGTTTCTCGACGGGACAGGGGGCGGGCGAGCAGTACTTC.

This chain joins TRBV30 and TRBJ1-2; unclear D gene. The CDR3 loop spans 15 amino acids. V was trimmed by 3 bases and J by 0 bases, leaving 14 bases between them. Germline values: CDR1 GTSNPN, CDR2 SVGIG (reference sequence). Here the CDR3 DNA reads TGTGCCTGGAGCCCCACACGGGGTGCTAACTATGGCTACACCTTC. Protein sequence: CAWSPTRGANYGYTF.

The rearrangement links TRBV6-6 to TRBJ1-1, with unresolved D. V shed 6 bases and J shed 8 bases, with 13 bases lying between them. CDR1 is MNHNY, CDR2 SVGAGI, per germline (reference sequence). The CDR3 is 12 residues long. The CDR3 reads CASSQQSREAFF. The DNA of the CDR3 is TGTGCCAGCAGCCAACAGAGTAGGGAAGCTTTCTTT.

This chain links TRBV5-4 with TRBJ2-7; D is ambiguous. This CDR3 comprises 13 residues. V was cut by 3 bases and J by 4 bases, with 11 bases left in between. The V gene's germline CDR1 is SGHNT and CDR2 YYREEE (reference sequence). CDR3 amino acids: CASSSPSEYEQYF. The CDR3 DNA sequence: TGTGCCAGCAGCTCTCCGTCGGAGTACGAGCAGTACTTC.